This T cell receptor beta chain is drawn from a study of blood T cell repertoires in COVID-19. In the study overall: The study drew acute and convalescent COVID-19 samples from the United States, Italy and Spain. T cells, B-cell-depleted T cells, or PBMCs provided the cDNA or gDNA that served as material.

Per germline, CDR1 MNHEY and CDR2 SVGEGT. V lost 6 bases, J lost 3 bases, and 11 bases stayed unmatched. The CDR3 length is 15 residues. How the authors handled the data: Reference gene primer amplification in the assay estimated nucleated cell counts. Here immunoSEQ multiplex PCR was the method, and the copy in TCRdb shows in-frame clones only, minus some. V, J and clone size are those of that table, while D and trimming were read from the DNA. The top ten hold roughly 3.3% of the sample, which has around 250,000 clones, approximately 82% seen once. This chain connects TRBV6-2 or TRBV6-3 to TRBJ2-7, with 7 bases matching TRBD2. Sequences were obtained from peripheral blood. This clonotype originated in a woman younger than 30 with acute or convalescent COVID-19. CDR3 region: CASSSWRELSYEQYF. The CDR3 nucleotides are TGTGCCAGCAGCTCCTGGCGGGAGCTGAGCTACGAGCAGTACTTC.